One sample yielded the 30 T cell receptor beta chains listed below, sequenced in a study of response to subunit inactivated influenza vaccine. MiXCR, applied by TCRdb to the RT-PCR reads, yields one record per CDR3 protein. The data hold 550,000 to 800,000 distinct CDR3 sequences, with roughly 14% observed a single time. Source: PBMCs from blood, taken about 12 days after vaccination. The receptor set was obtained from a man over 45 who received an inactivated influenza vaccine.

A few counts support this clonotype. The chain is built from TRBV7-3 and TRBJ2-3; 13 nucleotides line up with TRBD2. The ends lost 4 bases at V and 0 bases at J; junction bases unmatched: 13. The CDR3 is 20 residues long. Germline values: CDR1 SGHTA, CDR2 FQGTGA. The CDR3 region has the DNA TGTGCCAGCAGCTCCTCGGGACTAGCGGGACACCGTGCTAGCACAGATACGCAGTATTTT. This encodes CASSSSGLAGHRASTDTQYF.

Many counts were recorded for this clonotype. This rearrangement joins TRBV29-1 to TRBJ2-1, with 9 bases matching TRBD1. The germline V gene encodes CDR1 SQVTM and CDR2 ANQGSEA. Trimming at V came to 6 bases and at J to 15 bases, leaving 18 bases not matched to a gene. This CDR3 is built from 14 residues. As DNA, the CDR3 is TGCAGCGTAGACTCCGATGGGACAGGGCTTTCGCGGTTCTTC. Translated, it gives CSVDSDGTGLSRFF.

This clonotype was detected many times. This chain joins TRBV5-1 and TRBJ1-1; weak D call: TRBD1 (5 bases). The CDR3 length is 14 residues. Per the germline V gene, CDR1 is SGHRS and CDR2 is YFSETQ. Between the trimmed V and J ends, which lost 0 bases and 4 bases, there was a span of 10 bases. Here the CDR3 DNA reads TGCGCCAGCAGCTTGGTTAGGGGAAGCACTGAAGCTTTCTTT. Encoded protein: CASSLVRGSTEAFF.

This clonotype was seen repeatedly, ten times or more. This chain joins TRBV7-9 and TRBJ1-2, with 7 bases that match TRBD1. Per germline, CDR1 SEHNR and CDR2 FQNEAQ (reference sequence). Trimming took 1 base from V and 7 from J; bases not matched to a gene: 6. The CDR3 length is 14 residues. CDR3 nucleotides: TGTGCCAGCAGCTTAGGACAGGGAGAAAGTGGCTACACCTTC. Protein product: CASSLGQGESGYTF.

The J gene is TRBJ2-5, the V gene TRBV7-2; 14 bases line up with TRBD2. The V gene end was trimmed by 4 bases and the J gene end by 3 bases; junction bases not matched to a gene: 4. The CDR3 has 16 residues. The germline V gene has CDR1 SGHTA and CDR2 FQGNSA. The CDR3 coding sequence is TGTGCCAGCAGCTGGCGACTAGCGGGAGGGGAAGAGACCCAGTACTTC. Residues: CASSWRLAGGEETQYF.

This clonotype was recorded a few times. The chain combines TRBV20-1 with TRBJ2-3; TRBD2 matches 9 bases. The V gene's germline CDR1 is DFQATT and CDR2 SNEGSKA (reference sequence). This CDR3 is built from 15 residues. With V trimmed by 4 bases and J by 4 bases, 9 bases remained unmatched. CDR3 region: CSANVAGGPPDTQYF. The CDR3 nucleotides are TGCAGTGCTAATGTGGCGGGAGGGCCGCCAGATACGCAGTATTTT.

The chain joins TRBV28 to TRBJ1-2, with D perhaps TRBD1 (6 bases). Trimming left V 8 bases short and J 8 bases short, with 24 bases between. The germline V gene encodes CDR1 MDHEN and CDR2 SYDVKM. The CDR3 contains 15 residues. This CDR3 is CASGDPIGGGVGYTF. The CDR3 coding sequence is TGTGCCAGCGGTGACCCTATCGGGGGCGGCGTAGGCTACACCTTC.

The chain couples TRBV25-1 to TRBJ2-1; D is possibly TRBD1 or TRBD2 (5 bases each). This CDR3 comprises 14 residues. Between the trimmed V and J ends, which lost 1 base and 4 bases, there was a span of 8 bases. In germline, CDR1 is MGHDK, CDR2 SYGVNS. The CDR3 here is CASSEFWGYNEQFF. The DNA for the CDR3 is TGTGCCAGCAGTGAATTTTGGGGGTACAATGAGCAGTTCTTC.

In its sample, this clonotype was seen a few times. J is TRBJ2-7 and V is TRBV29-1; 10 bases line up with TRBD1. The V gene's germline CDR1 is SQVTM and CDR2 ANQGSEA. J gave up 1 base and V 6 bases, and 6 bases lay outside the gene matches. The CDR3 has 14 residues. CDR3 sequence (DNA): TGCAGCGTCGATGGGACAGGGGATTCCTACGAGCAGTACTTC. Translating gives CSVDGTGDSYEQYF.

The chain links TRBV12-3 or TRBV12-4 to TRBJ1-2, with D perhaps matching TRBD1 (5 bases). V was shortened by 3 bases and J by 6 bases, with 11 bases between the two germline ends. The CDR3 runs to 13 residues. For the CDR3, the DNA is TGTGCCAGCAGTTTTACAGGTCCCGATGGCTACACCTTC. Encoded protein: CASSFTGPDGYTF.

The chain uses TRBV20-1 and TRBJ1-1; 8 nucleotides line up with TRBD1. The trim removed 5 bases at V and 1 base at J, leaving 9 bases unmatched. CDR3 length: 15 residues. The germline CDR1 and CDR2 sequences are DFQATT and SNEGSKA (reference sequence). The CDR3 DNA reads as TGCAGTGCTGTCAGACAGGGGCGGGGGAACACTGAAGCTTTCTTT. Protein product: CSAVRQGRGNTEAFF.

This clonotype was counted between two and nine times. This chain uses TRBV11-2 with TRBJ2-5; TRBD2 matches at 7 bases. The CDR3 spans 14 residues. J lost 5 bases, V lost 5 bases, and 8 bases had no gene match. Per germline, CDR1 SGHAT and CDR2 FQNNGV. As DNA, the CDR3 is TGTGCCAGCAGCCCCAGGACTAGAATGGAGACCCAGTACTTC. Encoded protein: CASSPRTRMETQYF.

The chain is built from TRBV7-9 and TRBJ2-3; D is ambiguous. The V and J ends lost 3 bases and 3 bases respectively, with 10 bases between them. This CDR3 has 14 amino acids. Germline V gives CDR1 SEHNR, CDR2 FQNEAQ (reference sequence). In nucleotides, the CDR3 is TGTGCCAGCAGCTTGCCCACGCTGACAGATACGCAGTATTTT. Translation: CASSLPTLTDTQYF.

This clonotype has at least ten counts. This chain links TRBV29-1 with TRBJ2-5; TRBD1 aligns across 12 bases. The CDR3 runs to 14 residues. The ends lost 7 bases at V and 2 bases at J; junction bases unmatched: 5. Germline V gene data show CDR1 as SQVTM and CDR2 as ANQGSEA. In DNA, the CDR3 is TGCAGCGGGGGGACAGGGGGCCATCAAGAGACCCAGTACTTC. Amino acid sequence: CSGGTGGHQETQYF. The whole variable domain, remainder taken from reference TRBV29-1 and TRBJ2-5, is SAVISQKPSRDICQRGTSLTIQCQVDSQVTMMFWYRQQPGQSLTLIATANQGSEATYESGFVIDKFPISRPNLTFSTLTVSNMSPEDSSIYLCSGGTGGHQETQYFGPGTRLLVL.

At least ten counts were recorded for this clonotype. As DNA, the CDR3 is TGTGCCAGCAGCGGGCCCCATAGCGGGAGGTACGAGCAGTACTTC. It is translated as CASSGPHSGRYEQYF. The rearrangement uses TRBV5-5 and TRBJ2-7, with 10 bases matching TRBD2. The germline gives CDR1 SGHKS, CDR2 YYEKEE (reference sequence). After removal of 4 bases from V and 4 bases from J, the junction contained 8 bases not matched to a gene. The CDR3 consists of 15 residues.

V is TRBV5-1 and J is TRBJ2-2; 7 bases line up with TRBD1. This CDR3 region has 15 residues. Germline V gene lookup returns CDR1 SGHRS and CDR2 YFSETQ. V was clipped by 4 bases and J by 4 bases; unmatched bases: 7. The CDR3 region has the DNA TGCGCCAGCAGCGGGAGACAGGGATCCACCGGGGAGCTGTTTTTT. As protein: CASSGRQGSTGELFF.

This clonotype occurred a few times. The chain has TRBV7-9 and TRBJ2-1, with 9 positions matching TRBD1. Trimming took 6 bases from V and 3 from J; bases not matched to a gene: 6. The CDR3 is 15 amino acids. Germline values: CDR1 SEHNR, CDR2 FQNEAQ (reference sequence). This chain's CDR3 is CASSTRQGVYNEQFF. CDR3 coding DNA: TGTGCCAGCAGTACTCGACAGGGGGTCTACAATGAGCAGTTCTTC.

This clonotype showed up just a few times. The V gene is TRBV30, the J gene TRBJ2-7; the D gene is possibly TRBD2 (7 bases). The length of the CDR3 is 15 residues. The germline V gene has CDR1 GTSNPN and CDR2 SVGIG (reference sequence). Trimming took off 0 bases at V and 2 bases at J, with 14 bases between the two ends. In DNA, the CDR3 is TGTGCCTGGAGTGTACGCGGGGGCCTCGCCTACGAGCAGTACTTC. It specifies CAWSVRGGLAYEQYF.

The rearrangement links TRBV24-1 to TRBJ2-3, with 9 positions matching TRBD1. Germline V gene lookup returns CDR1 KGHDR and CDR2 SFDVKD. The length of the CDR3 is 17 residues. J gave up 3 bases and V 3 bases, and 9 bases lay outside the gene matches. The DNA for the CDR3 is TGTGCCACCAGTGATCCTAAGACAGGGGGGGAGACAGATACGCAGTATTTT. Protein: CATSDPKTGGETDTQYF.

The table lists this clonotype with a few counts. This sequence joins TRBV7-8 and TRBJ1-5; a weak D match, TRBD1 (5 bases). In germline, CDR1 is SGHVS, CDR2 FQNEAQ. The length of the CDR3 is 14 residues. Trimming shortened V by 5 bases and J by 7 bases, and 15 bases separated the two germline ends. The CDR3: CASSPAGGRQPQHF. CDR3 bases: TGTGCCAGCAGCCCAGCGGGGGGTAGACAGCCCCAGCATTTT.

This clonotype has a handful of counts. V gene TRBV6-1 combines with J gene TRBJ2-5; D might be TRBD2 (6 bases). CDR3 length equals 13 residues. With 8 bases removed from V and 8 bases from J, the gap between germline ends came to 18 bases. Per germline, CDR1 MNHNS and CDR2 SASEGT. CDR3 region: CASELGLFITQYF. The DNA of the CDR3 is TGTGCCAGCGAGCTCGGACTATTTATTACCCAGTACTTC.

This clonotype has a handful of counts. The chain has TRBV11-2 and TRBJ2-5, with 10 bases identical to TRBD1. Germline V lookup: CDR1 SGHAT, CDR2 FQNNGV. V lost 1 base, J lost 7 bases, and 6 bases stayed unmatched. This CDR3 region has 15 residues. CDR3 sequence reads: CASSLGDRGLGTQYF. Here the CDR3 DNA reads TGTGCCAGCAGCTTAGGTGACAGGGGGCTCGGGACCCAGTACTTC.

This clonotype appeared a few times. CDR3 sequence reads: CASTLGVLSSYEQYF. DNA of the CDR3: TGTGCCAGCACGCTAGGGGTTCTTAGTTCCTACGAGCAGTACTTC. The rearrangement links TRBV6-1 to TRBJ2-7; D possibly corresponds to TRBD1 (5 bases). Trimming took 7 bases from V and 1 from J, leaving 17 bases between them. The CDR3 is made up of 15 amino acids. Germline CDR1 and CDR2: MNHNS and SASEGT.

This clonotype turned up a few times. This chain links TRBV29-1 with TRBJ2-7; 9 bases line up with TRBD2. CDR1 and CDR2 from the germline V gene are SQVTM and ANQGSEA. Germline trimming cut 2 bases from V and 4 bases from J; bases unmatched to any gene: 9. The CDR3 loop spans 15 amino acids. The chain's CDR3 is CSVEWNGGRGYEQYF. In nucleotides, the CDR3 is TGCAGCGTTGAATGGAACGGCGGGAGGGGATACGAGCAGTACTTC.

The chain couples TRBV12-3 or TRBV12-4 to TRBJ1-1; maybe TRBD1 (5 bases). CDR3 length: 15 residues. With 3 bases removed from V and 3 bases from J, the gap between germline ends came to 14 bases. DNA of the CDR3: TGTGCCAGCAGTTTTATCGGGGGGGGTCACACTGAAGCTTTCTTT. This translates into CASSFIGGGHTEAFF.

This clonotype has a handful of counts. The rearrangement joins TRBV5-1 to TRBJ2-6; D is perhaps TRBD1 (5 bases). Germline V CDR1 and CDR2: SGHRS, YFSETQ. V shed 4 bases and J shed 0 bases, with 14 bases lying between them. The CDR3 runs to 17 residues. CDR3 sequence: CASSLWTSGSGANVLTF. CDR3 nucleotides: TGCGCCAGCAGCCTTTGGACATCGGGCTCTGGGGCCAACGTCCTGACTTTC.

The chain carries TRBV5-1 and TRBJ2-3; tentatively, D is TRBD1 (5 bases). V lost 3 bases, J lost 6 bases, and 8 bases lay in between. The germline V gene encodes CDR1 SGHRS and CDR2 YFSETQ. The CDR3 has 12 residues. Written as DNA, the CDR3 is TGCGCCAGCAGCTCGACAGTGGATACGCAGTATTTT. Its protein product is CASSSTVDTQYF. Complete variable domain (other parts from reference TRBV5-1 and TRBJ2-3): KAGVTQTPRYLIKTRGQQVTLSCSPISGHRSVSWYQQTPGQGLQFLFEYFSETQRNKGNFPGRFSGRQFSNSRSEMNVSTLELGDSALYLCASSSTVDTQYFGPGTRLTVL.

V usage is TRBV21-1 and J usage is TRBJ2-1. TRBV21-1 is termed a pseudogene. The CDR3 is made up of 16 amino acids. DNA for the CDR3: TGTGCCAGCAGCGAGAGGTGGATAAAAAAGGCCAATGAGCAGTTCTTC. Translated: CASSERWIKKANEQFF.

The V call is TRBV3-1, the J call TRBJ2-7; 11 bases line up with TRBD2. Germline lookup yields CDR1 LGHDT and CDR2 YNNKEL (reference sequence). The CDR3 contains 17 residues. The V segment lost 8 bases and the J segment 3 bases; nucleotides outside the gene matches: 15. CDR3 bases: TGTGCCAGCTGCCTTACCACTAGCGGGGGAACCATCTACGAGCAGTACTTC. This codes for CASCLTTSGGTIYEQYF.

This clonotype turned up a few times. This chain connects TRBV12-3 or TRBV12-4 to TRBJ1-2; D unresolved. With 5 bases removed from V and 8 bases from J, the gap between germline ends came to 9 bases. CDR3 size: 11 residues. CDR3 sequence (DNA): TGTGCCAGCAGTCTCGGCGACGGCTACACCTTC. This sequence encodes CASSLGDGYTF.